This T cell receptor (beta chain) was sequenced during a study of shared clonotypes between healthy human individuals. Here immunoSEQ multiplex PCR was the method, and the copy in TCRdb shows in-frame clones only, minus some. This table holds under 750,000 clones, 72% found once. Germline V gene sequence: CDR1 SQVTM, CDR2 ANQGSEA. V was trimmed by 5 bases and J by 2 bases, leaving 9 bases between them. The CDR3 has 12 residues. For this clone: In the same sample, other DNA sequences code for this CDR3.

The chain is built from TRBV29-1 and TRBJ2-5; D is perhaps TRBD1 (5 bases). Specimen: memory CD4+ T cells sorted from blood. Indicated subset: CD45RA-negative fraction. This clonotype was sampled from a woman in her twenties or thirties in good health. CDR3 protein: CSVRTGQETQYF. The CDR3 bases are TGCAGCGTTCGAACAGGACAAGAGACCCAGTACTTC.